These 32 T cell receptor beta chains share one sample of origin, sequenced in a study of shared T cell receptors in the human thymus. The assay was immunoSEQ multiplex PCR, and TCRdb's table has in-frame clones only and misses some. The sample records some 720,000 clones, approximately 90% being singletons. This sample also appeared in a second study, on human thymus T cells.

Sequencing used thymocytes. These receptors all stem from a boy under two years old with a congenital heart defect.

The rearrangement uses TRBV7-2 and TRBJ2-7; 10 bases are a match to TRBD2. Germline V CDR1 and CDR2: SGHTA, FQGNSA. Losses at the gene ends were 6 bases for V and 3 bases for J; bases not matched to a gene: 8. The CDR3 consists of 15 residues. CDR3 nucleotides: TGTGCCAGCAGGGGAACTAGCGGGACCGGCTACGAGCAGTACTTC. Residues: CASRGTSGTGYEQYF. The whole variable domain, remainder taken from reference TRBV7-2 and TRBJ2-7, is GAGVSQSPSNKVTEKGKDVELRCDPISGHTALYWYRQSLGQGLEFLIYFQGNSAPDKSGLPSDRFSAERTGGSVSTLTIQRTQQEDSAVYLCASRGTSGTGYEQYFGPGTRLTVT.

The V and J genes are TRBV25-1 and TRBJ2-1, with TRBD2 as a possible D gene (7 bases). The CDR3 contains 16 residues. Trimming removed 1 base from V and 5 bases from J, with 15 bases in between. The germline gives CDR1 MGHDK, CDR2 SYGVNS. CDR3 sequence: CASSELGAGVHNEQFF. The CDR3 region has the DNA TGTGCCAGCAGTGAATTGGGGGCGGGAGTTCACAATGAGCAGTTCTTC.

This chain connects TRBV5-1 to TRBJ2-5, with D unresolved. The CDR3 spans 12 residues. Trimming removed 7 bases at V and 1 base at J, with 8 bases between. Germline V gene sequence: CDR1 SGHRS, CDR2 YFSETQ. DNA of the CDR3: TGCGCCAGCTCACGGAGCCAAGAGACCCAGTACTTC. This encodes CASSRSQETQYF.

The chain recombines TRBV7-9 with TRBJ2-3, with 14 bases identical to TRBD2. The CDR3 covers 17 residues. The V segment lost 5 bases and the J segment 5 bases; nucleotides outside the gene matches: 9. Germline values: CDR1 SEHNR, CDR2 FQNEAQ (reference sequence). CDR3 DNA sequence: TGTGCCAGCAGCCCCACGGGACTAGCGGGAGTGGTAGATACGCAGTATTTT. The encoded protein is CASSPTGLAGVVDTQYF.

This rearrangement joins TRBV27 to TRBJ2-7; 14 bases agree with TRBD2. The CDR3 length is 19 residues. The germline gives CDR1 MNHEY, CDR2 SMNVEV (reference sequence). With 2 bases clipped from V and 6 bases from J, the junction kept 15 bases outside the gene matches. The CDR3 region is CASSLRVTSGREGVCEQYF. The DNA for the CDR3 is TGTGCCAGCAGTTTAAGGGTGACTAGCGGGAGGGAGGGGGTCTGCGAGCAGTACTTC.

The V gene is TRBV5-1, the J gene TRBJ1-4; TRBD1 aligns across 7 bases. Germline lookup yields CDR1 SGHRS and CDR2 YFSETQ. This CDR3 is built from 16 residues. With 3 bases clipped from V and 7 bases from J, the junction kept 12 bases outside the gene matches. The CDR3 loop is CASSSFPRQGSEKLFF. The DNA for the CDR3 is TGCGCCAGCAGCTCCTTTCCTAGACAGGGCTCTGAAAAACTGTTTTTT.

This sequence joins TRBV10-1 and TRBJ2-5; D is unresolved. Germline V CDR1 and CDR2: WNHNN, SYGVQD (reference sequence). The ends were cut back, 8 bases at V and 5 bases at J, with 15 bases in the middle. This CDR3 contains 13 residues. This CDR3 reads CASLVSNSETQYF. The CDR3 DNA sequence: TGCGCCAGCTTGGTGAGTAACTCGGAGACCCAGTACTTC.

This sequence joins TRBV7-8 and TRBJ2-1; D unclear. The CDR3 is 14 residues long. Trimming stripped 2 bases from V and 0 bases from J, with 5 bases between. Germline CDR1 and CDR2: SGHVS and FQNEAQ. CDR3 region: CASSLRSSYNEQFF. In nucleotides, the CDR3 is TGTGCCAGCAGCTTACGGAGCTCCTACAATGAGCAGTTCTTC.

V usage is TRBV19 and J usage is TRBJ1-5; D is undetermined. The CDR3 totals 17 residues. The germline V gene encodes CDR1 LNHDA and CDR2 SQIVND (reference sequence). V was shortened by 1 base and J by 0 bases, with 13 bases between the two germline ends. The CDR3 DNA reads as TGTGCCAGTAGTATAGCTGACGGAGCCAGTAGCAATCAGCCCCAGCATTTT. Protein product: CASSIADGASSNQPQHF.

This CDR3 reads CASSLRLGGGQETQYF. Written as DNA, the CDR3 is TGTGCCAGCAGCCTCCGTCTTGGGGGGGGCCAAGAGACCCAGTACTTC. The chain combines TRBV5-4 with TRBJ2-5; 7 positions match TRBD2. Trimming at V came to 4 bases and at J to 1 base, leaving 10 bases not matched to a gene. Germline CDR1 SGHNT, CDR2 YYREEE (reference sequence). The CDR3 is 16 amino acids.

This clone showed up just a few times. This chain connects TRBV7-9 to TRBJ2-5, with D tentatively TRBD1 (6 bases). Germline V gene data show CDR1 as SEHNR and CDR2 as FQNEAQ (reference sequence). With 4 bases removed from V and 0 bases from J, the gap between germline ends came to 12 bases. CDR3 length: 15 residues. In nucleotides, the CDR3 is TGTGCCAGCAGCTACCGGGACACTCACCAAGAGACCCAGTACTTC. It encodes CASSYRDTHQETQYF.

The sample holds one count of this clone. The chain couples TRBV29-1 to TRBJ2-1; TRBD2 agrees at 12 bases. V lost 0 bases and J lost 2; bases outside the gene matches: 14. CDR1 and CDR2 from the germline V gene are SQVTM and ANQGSEA. The CDR3 consists of 20 residues. In nucleotides, the CDR3 is TGCAGCGTTGAAGATTCCCTAGCGGGAGGGCCTAAGGCAGCCTACAATGAGCAGTTCTTC. It is translated as CSVEDSLAGGPKAAYNEQFF.

This clone was recorded only once. The chain combines TRBV27 with TRBJ2-3, with TRBD2 identical over 7 bases. This CDR3 comprises 15 residues. V lost 6 bases, J lost 1 base, and 7 bases stayed unmatched. Germline loops: CDR1 MNHEY, CDR2 SMNVEV (reference sequence). The CDR3 sequence: CASSITSAGTDTQYF. CDR3 sequence (DNA): TGTGCCAGCAGCATAACTAGCGCCGGCACAGATACGCAGTATTTT.

The J gene is TRBJ2-7, the V gene TRBV6-4, with a tentative D call TRBD2 (6 bases). Trimming stripped 6 bases from V and 4 bases from J, with 13 bases between. Germline loops: CDR1 MRHNA, CDR2 SNTAGT. CDR3 size: 13 residues. CDR3 region: CASSFSGSYEQYF. The CDR3 region has the DNA TGTGCCAGCAGCTTTAGCGGAAGTTACGAGCAGTACTTC.

This chain connects TRBV4-3 to TRBJ2-6; 8 nucleotides agree with TRBD2. V lost 4 bases and J lost 2; bases outside the gene matches: 7. CDR3 length: 17 amino acids. Looked up from germline, CDR1 is LGHNA and CDR2 is YSLEER. The CDR3 region is CASSPSGRKTGANVLTF. Here the CDR3 DNA reads TGCGCCAGCAGCCCAAGCGGGAGAAAGACTGGGGCCAACGTCCTGACTTTC.

The chain joins TRBV27 to TRBJ1-1; D ambiguous. In germline, CDR1 is MNHEY, CDR2 SMNVEV (reference sequence). This CDR3 is built from 14 residues. Trimming pared 1 base from V and 3 bases from J, leaving 9 bases between. The CDR3 region has the DNA TGTGCCAGCAGTTTATGTGAGGAGCACACTGAAGCTTTCTTT. It is translated as CASSLCEEHTEAFF.

The chain employs TRBV11-2 and TRBJ2-1, with D maybe TRBD2 (5 bases). V lost 5 bases and J 8 bases, leaving 16 bases between the germline ends. The CDR3 is made up of 14 amino acids. CDR1 and CDR2 from the germline V gene are SGHAT and FQNNGV. CDR3 sequence: CASSLTILRDEQFF. CDR3 nucleotides: TGTGCCAGCAGCCTTACTATTCTGAGGGATGAGCAGTTCTTC.

The genes are TRBV4-3 and TRBJ1-2; TRBD1 aligns across 7 bases. The CDR3 runs to 15 residues. Looked up from germline, CDR1 is LGHNA and CDR2 is YSLEER. Trimming cost V 1 base and J 7 bases; bases outside gene matches: 9. The CDR3 coding sequence is TGCGCCAGCAGCCAAGCATGGCCCAGGGGGTTTGGCTACACCTTC. Translating gives CASSQAWPRGFGYTF.

J is TRBJ2-2 and V is TRBV7-9, with TRBD2 identical over 11 bases. Germline V lookup: CDR1 SEHNR, CDR2 FQNEAQ (reference sequence). V lost 1 base and J lost 0; bases outside the gene matches: 1. The CDR3 length is 17 residues. This chain's CDR3 is CASSLVSGRANTGELFF. The CDR3 region has the DNA TGTGCCAGCAGCTTAGTTAGCGGGAGGGCGAACACCGGGGAGCTGTTTTTT.

This clone was detected a few times. This chain connects TRBV19 to TRBJ1-2; 9 nucleotides align to TRBD1. The CDR3 sequence is 19 residues long. Germline-derived CDR1 and CDR2 are LNHDA and SQIVND (reference sequence). The trim removed 0 bases at V and 5 bases at J, leaving 16 bases unmatched. The CDR3 nucleotides read TGTGCCAGTAGTATAGATCCCCGAGGACAGGGGATGCCTCTTTATGGCTACACCTTC. It specifies CASSIDPRGQGMPLYGYTF.

The J gene is TRBJ2-1, the V gene TRBV6-5, with D possibly being TRBD2 (6 bases). CDR1 MNHEY and CDR2 SVGAGI come from the germline V gene. The CDR3 loop spans 15 amino acids. Trimming took 6 bases from V and 5 from J, leaving 17 bases between them. CDR3 DNA: TGTGCCAGCAGCCCGACCGGGACTCACGACAATGAGCAGTTCTTC. It translates to CASSPTGTHDNEQFF.

This clone was detected a few times. The rearrangement links TRBV7-7 to TRBJ2-1, with 9 bases lining up with TRBD2. The CDR3 totals 15 residues. CDR1 and CDR2 from the germline V gene are SSHAT and FNYEAQ (reference sequence). The V gene end was trimmed by 5 bases and the J gene end by 10 bases; junction bases not matched to a gene: 12. CDR3 nucleotides: TGTGCCAGCAGCGTACTACCGGGACTAGCATCCGAGCAGTTCTTC. Amino acid sequence: CASSVLPGLASEQFF. Drawing the rest from reference TRBV7-7 and TRBJ2-1, the complete variable domain is GAGVSQSPRYKVTKRGQDVTLRCDPISSHATLYWYQQALGQGPEFLTYFNYEAQPDKSGLPSDRFSAERPEGSISTLTIQRTEQRDSAMYRCASSVLPGLASEQFFGPGTRLTVL.

The chain carries TRBV4-3 and TRBJ2-6; 9 bases align to TRBD1. Germline loops: CDR1 LGHNA, CDR2 YSLEER. The CDR3 consists of 19 residues. V dropped 1 base and J dropped 4; count of bases not matched to a gene: 11. The CDR3, as DNA: TGCGCCAGCAGCCAAGCCCGTCCCGGGACAGGGTCCGGGGCCAACGTCCTGACTTTC. This translates into CASSQARPGTGSGANVLTF.

The chain links TRBV4-1 to TRBJ2-7; TRBD2 aligns across 11 bases. The J segment lost 4 bases and the V segment lost 0 bases, leaving 14 bases of the junction unmatched. The CDR3 has 19 residues. From germline, CDR1 is MGHRA and CDR2 YSYEKL. In DNA form, the CDR3 reads TGCGCCAGCAGCCAAGATTGGGCCCAGGGACTAGCGGTTAGGTACGAGCAGTACTTC. It is translated as CASSQDWAQGLAVRYEQYF.

The chain carries TRBV10-3 and TRBJ2-5; 7 bases fit TRBD1. The CDR3 contains 14 residues. Germline values: CDR1 ENHRY, CDR2 SYGVKD. V lost 3 bases, J lost 5 bases, and 6 bases stayed unmatched. The CDR3 region has the DNA TGTGCCATCAGTGACCACAGGGGAGAGGAGACCCAGTACTTC. Protein sequence: CAISDHRGEETQYF.

The chain combines TRBV4-2 with TRBJ1-2, with TRBD1 identical over 9 bases. V lost 1 base, J lost 7 bases, and 13 bases stayed unmatched. The CDR3 is 17 amino acids. Per germline, CDR1 LGHNA and CDR2 YNFKEQ. CDR3 coding DNA: TGTGCCAGCAGCCAAGGCCGGGACAGGGCCCTATCGGGTGGCTACACCTTC. Amino acid sequence: CASSQGRDRALSGGYTF.

This chain connects TRBV5-1 to TRBJ1-5, with no clear D. The germline CDR1 and CDR2 sequences are SGHRS and YFSETQ. This CDR3 spans 14 amino acids. V lost 0 bases to trimming and J lost 0 bases, with 4 bases between them. In nucleotides, the CDR3 is TGCGCCAGCAGCTTGGATTATAGCAATCAGCCCCAGCATTTT. Protein product: CASSLDYSNQPQHF.

V is TRBV7-6 and J is TRBJ2-7; maybe TRBD1 (5 bases). The germline V and J ends were trimmed by 2 bases and 0 bases, with 11 bases remaining between them. Germline V gene lookup returns CDR1 SGHVS and CDR2 FNYEAQ. The CDR3 runs to 15 residues. This CDR3 reads CASSLYSGRSYEQYF. The DNA for the CDR3 is TGTGCCAGCAGCTTATACTCAGGGCGCTCCTACGAGCAGTACTTC.

The V call is TRBV11-3, the J call TRBJ1-4; no clear D. With 4 bases removed from V and 4 bases from J, the gap between germline ends came to 7 bases. Per germline, CDR1 SGHNT and CDR2 YENEEA. This CDR3 contains 13 residues. The CDR3 DNA reads as TGTGCCAGCAGCTCCGGGGTTAATGAAAAACTGTTTTTT. Its protein is CASSSGVNEKLFF.

The chain joins TRBV11-2 to TRBJ1-2; D ambiguous. The ends were cut back, 3 bases at V and 1 base at J, with 12 bases in the middle. CDR3 size: 15 residues. Germline V lookup: CDR1 SGHAT, CDR2 FQNNGV. CDR3 nucleotides: TGTGCCAGCAGCTTCGTGCGGCGTCGTAACTATGGCTACACCTTC. Residues: CASSFVRRRNYGYTF.

The V gene is TRBV15, the J gene TRBJ1-5; 9 positions match TRBD1. Germline V gene sequence: CDR1 LNHNV, CDR2 YYDKDF (reference sequence). The CDR3 has 18 amino acids. Unmatched junction bases numbered 10, after V lost 1 base and J lost 3 bases. Here the CDR3 DNA reads TGTGCCACCAGCAGAGTCTTTGGGACAGGGAGGATCAATCAGCCCCAGCATTTT. Translating it yields CATSRVFGTGRINQPQHF.

The gene calls are TRBV10-1 and TRBJ2-4; maybe TRBD2 (5 bases). Germline CDR1 is WNHNN and CDR2 is SYGVQD (reference sequence). The V end was cut by 0 bases, the J end by 1 base, with 10 bases between. This CDR3 is built from 16 residues. CDR3 loop: CASSESPGEAKNIQYF. The CDR3 region has the DNA TGCGCCAGCAGTGAGTCTCCCGGGGAGGCCAAAAACATTCAGTACTTC.